This paragraph covers one TCR beta chain sequence. Its target is not known. In the naive CD8 group, cells lacked CD45RO and were positively selected for CCR7, so terminally differentiated effector memory CD45RA+ cells were left out. Per germline, CDR1 MGHDK and CDR2 SYGVNS. The CDR3 extends over 11 amino acids. V was cut by 1 base and J by 13 bases, with 10 bases left in between. This sample stems from a study of shared clonotypes between healthy human individuals. Study context: Each donor contributed plates that comprised three CD4 naive, three CD4 memory, two CD8 naive and one CD8 memory.

Sequencing used immunoSEQ multiplex PCR; TCRdb keeps in-frame clones, though not all of them. The data contain roughly 890,000 clones, around 93% of them singletons. Overall study results and limits: Enrolling few donors narrowed the genetic and exposure-history diversity that was represented.

The sample consisted of naive CD8+ T cells sorted from blood. The chain uses TRBV25-1 and TRBJ2-5; D is unclear. The TCR originated in a man aged 25 to 40 in good health. In nucleotides, the CDR3 is TGTGCCAGCAGTGAATTTGAAAGTATGTACTTC. It is translated as CASSEFESMYF.